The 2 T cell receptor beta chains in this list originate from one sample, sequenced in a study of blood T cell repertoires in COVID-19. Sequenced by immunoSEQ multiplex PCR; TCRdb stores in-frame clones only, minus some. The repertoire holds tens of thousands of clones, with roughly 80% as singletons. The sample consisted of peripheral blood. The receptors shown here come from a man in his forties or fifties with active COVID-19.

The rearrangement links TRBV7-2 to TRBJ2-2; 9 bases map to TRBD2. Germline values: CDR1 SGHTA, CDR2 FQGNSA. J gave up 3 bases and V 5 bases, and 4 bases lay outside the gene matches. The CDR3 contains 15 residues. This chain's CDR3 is CASSLSGGHTGELFF. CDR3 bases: TGTGCCAGCAGCCTTAGCGGGGGCCACACCGGGGAGCTGTTTTTT. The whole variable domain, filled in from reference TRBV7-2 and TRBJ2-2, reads GAGVSQSPSNKVTEKGKDVELRCDPISGHTALYWYRQSLGQGLEFLIYFQGNSAPDKSGLPSDRFSAERTGGSVSTLTIQRTQQEDSAVYLCASSLSGGHTGELFFGEGSRLTVL.

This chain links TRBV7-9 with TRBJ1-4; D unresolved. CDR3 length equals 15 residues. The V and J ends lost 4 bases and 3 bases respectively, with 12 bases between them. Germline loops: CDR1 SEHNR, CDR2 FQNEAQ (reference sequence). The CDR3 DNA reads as TGTGCCAGCAGCTCCCCGATCCGGGCTAATGAAAAACTGTTTTTT. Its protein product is CASSSPIRANEKLFF.